Presented here are 20 T cell receptor beta chains from one specimen sequenced in a study of control samples from healthy donors and cancer patients. Generated by immunoSEQ multiplex PCR, the TCRdb table keeps only in-frame clones and is missing some. The data show 90,000 to 110,000 clones, 90% seen once. The sample comprised blood. The receptors derive from a human donor in good health. The donor label of this sample is uncertain.

The chain recombines TRBV24-1 with TRBJ2-2, with a tentative D call TRBD2 (7 bases). CDR3 size: 16 residues. V was clipped by 3 bases and J by 2 bases, with 12 bases between them. The germline CDR1 and CDR2 sequences are KGHDR and SFDVKD. DNA of the CDR3: TGTGCCACCAGTGATATGAGGGGGGGTAACACCGGGGAGCTGTTTTTT. Translating it yields CATSDMRGGNTGELFF.

The gene calls are TRBV29-1 and TRBJ2-1; 7 bases are a match to TRBD1. Germline values: CDR1 SQVTM, CDR2 ANQGSEA. V was pared by 4 bases and J by 3 bases, with 6 bases of the junction left unmatched. The CDR3 has 14 amino acids. The DNA of the CDR3 is TGCAGCGTTGGCCCGGGACAGCTCTACAATGAGCAGTTCTTC. Encoded protein: CSVGPGQLYNEQFF.

V and J are TRBV6-5 and TRBJ2-7, with 7 bases matching TRBD2. This CDR3 comprises 15 residues. Trimming removed 6 bases from V and 0 bases from J; junction bases left unmatched: 8. Germline lookup yields CDR1 MNHEY and CDR2 SVGAGI. This CDR3 reads CASRHPRGNSYEQYF. As DNA, the CDR3 is TGTGCCAGCAGGCACCCGCGGGGGAACTCCTACGAGCAGTACTTC.

The chain is built from TRBV19 and TRBJ1-2; 10 bases match TRBD1. The CDR3 loop spans 14 amino acids. Germline CDR1 LNHDA, CDR2 SQIVND (reference sequence). V dropped 7 bases and J dropped 6; count of bases not matched to a gene: 8. In DNA form, the CDR3 reads TGTGCCAGTACCTATCGACAGGGGGCCGATGGCTACACCTTC. Its translation: CASTYRQGADGYTF.

A single count supports this clone. The CDR3, as DNA: TGTGCCAGCAAGGGGATCGACACAGATACGCAGTATTTT. This sequence encodes CASKGIDTDTQYF. This chain connects TRBV2 to TRBJ2-3; D perhaps matches TRBD1 (5 bases). From germline, CDR1 is SNHLY and CDR2 FYNNEI. CDR3 length: 13 amino acids. V gave up 7 bases and J gave up 2 bases, with 10 bases separating them.

This chain connects TRBV6-4 to TRBJ2-2, with D possibly being TRBD1 (5 bases). From germline, CDR1 is MRHNA and CDR2 SNTAGT. This CDR3 has 13 amino acids. V lost 5 bases to trimming and J lost 7 bases, with 11 bases between them. The CDR3 DNA is TGTGCCAGCAGTCGGCAGGGTGGCGGGGAGCTGTTTTTT. This gives the protein CASSRQGGGELFF.

The chain is built from TRBV6-5 and TRBJ1-5, with D uncertain. V was trimmed by 4 bases and J by 4 bases, leaving 8 bases between them. Germline V gene sequence: CDR1 MNHEY, CDR2 SVGAGI. CDR3 length equals 13 residues. The DNA for the CDR3 is TGTGCCAGCAGTTGGTCCAGAAATCAGCCCCAGCATTTT. Translated, it gives CASSWSRNQPQHF.

This clone appeared once. This chain links TRBV6-6 with TRBJ2-3; the match to TRBD2 covers 8 bases. The ends lost 0 bases at V and 8 bases at J; junction bases unmatched: 10. The length of the CDR3 is 16 residues. Per germline, CDR1 MNHNY and CDR2 SVGAGI (reference sequence). CDR3 region: CASSYSGLVRGVTQYF. In DNA, the CDR3 is TGTGCCAGCAGTTACTCGGGACTGGTGCGGGGGGTTACGCAGTATTTT.

The CDR3 DNA sequence: TGCGCCAGCAGCCCCTCGGGGGGCTCTGGAAACACCATATATTTT. This gives the protein CASSPSGGSGNTIYF. V and J are TRBV5-1 and TRBJ1-3; D is perhaps TRBD1 (5 bases). V was shortened by 4 bases and J by 0 bases, with 11 bases between the two germline ends. From germline, CDR1 is SGHRS and CDR2 YFSETQ. This CDR3 contains 15 residues.

The chain recombines TRBV6-4 with TRBJ2-7; 7 nucleotides agree with TRBD1. Trimming took 4 bases from V and 6 from J; bases not matched to a gene: 15. The CDR3 sequence is 16 residues long. Germline CDR1 and CDR2: MRHNA and SNTAGT. CDR3 sequence: CASSGDYRGPEAEQYV. The CDR3 bases are TGTGCCAGCAGTGGAGATTACAGGGGTCCCGAGGCCGAGCAGTACGTC.

V and J are TRBV6-6 and TRBJ2-7, with D unclear. Between the trimmed V and J ends, which lost 6 bases and 3 bases, there was a span of 6 bases. The CDR3 has 11 residues. The V gene's germline CDR1 is MNHNY and CDR2 SVGAGI (reference sequence). CDR3 in DNA: TGTGCCAGCAGCCCCAACTACGAGCAGTACTTC. Its protein is CASSPNYEQYF.

V and J are TRBV3-1 (or the pseudogene TRBV3-2) and TRBJ1-1; D unresolved. Germline loops: CDR1 LGHDT, CDR2 YNNKEL (reference sequence). Trimming took off 8 bases at V and 0 bases at J, with 7 bases between the two ends. CDR3 length: 12 amino acids. As DNA, the CDR3 is TGTGCCAGCGCGGATGTGAACACTGAAGCTTTCTTT. Its protein product is CASADVNTEAFF.

This rearrangement joins TRBV29-1 to TRBJ1-1, with a tentative D call TRBD1 (5 bases). The V and J ends lost 6 bases and 0 bases respectively, with 11 bases between them. The length of the CDR3 is 13 residues. CDR1 is SQVTM and CDR2 is ANQGSEA in the germline V gene. CDR3 region: CSVKGRLNTEAFF. CDR3 sequence (DNA): TGCAGCGTGAAGGGACGGTTGAACACTGAAGCTTTCTTT.

The rearrangement uses TRBV9 and TRBJ1-2, with D hard to call. Germline V gene sequence: CDR1 SGDLS, CDR2 YYNGEE. The V gene lost 0 bases and the J gene lost 4 bases, with 10 bases spanning the gap. This CDR3 comprises 14 residues. The CDR3 DNA is TGTGCCAGCAGCGTAGCTGGAACAGCCTATGGCTACACCTTC. Translation gives CASSVAGTAYGYTF.

The table lists this clone with a count of one. The chain links TRBV21-1 to TRBJ1-5. TRBV21-1 is annotated as a pseudogene. The CDR3 has 18 amino acids. The CDR3 sequence: CASSKRGEGNQPQRPQHF. The CDR3 nucleotides read TGTGCCAGCAGCAAACGGGGTGAGGGCAATCAGCCCCAGCGGCCCCAGCATTTT.

The rearrangement uses TRBV5-1 and TRBJ2-1; 9 positions match TRBD1. This CDR3 contains 15 residues. J lost 2 bases, V lost 2 bases, and 2 bases had no gene match. The germline V gene encodes CDR1 SGHRS and CDR2 YFSETQ. CDR3 nucleotide sequence: TGCGCCAGCAGCTTAGGGGACAGGGCCTACAATGAGCAGTTCTTC. Its translation is CASSLGDRAYNEQFF. The complete variable domain, with remaining parts taken from reference TRBV5-1 and TRBJ2-1, reads KAGVTQTPRYLIKTRGQQVTLSCSPISGHRSVSWYQQTPGQGLQFLFEYFSETQRNKGNFPGRFSGRQFSNSRSEMNVSTLELGDSALYLCASSLGDRAYNEQFFGPGTRLTVL.

The chain employs TRBV27 and TRBJ2-3; 11 nucleotides align to TRBD2. Germline V gives CDR1 MNHEY, CDR2 SMNVEV (reference sequence). The CDR3 length is 16 residues. The V gene end was trimmed by 5 bases and the J gene end by 9 bases; junction bases not matched to a gene: 13. The DNA for the CDR3 is TGTGCCAGCAGTAGACGACTAGCGGGAAAACCCCGAACGCAGTATTTT. As protein: CASSRRLAGKPRTQYF.

This clone was seen only a few times. The V gene is TRBV19, the J gene TRBJ1-2; a possible D gene is TRBD1 (6 bases). V was shortened by 6 bases and J by 1 base, with 9 bases between the two germline ends. This CDR3 contains 13 residues. Germline V lookup: CDR1 LNHDA, CDR2 SQIVND (reference sequence). CDR3 sequence: CASRLDSNYGYTF. CDR3 nucleotides: TGTGCCAGTAGATTGGACAGTAACTATGGCTACACCTTC.

J is TRBJ2-7 and V is TRBV28; TRBD1 aligns across 9 bases. The CDR3 length is 13 residues. J gave up 1 base and V 10 bases, and 5 bases lay outside the gene matches. Germline V lookup: CDR1 MDHEN, CDR2 SYDVKM. The CDR3 nucleotides are TGTGCCATTGAGACAGGGGGTTCCTACGAGCAGTACTTC. It is translated as CAIETGGSYEQYF.

CDR3 in DNA: TGTGCCAGCAGGACACAGATCTCTGGGGCCAACGTCCTGACTTTC. This sequence encodes CASRTQISGANVLTF. J is TRBJ2-6 and V is TRBV27, with D unresolved. The V gene's germline CDR1 is MNHEY and CDR2 SMNVEV (reference sequence). CDR3 length equals 15 residues. V lost 6 bases and J 0 bases, leaving 9 bases between the germline ends.